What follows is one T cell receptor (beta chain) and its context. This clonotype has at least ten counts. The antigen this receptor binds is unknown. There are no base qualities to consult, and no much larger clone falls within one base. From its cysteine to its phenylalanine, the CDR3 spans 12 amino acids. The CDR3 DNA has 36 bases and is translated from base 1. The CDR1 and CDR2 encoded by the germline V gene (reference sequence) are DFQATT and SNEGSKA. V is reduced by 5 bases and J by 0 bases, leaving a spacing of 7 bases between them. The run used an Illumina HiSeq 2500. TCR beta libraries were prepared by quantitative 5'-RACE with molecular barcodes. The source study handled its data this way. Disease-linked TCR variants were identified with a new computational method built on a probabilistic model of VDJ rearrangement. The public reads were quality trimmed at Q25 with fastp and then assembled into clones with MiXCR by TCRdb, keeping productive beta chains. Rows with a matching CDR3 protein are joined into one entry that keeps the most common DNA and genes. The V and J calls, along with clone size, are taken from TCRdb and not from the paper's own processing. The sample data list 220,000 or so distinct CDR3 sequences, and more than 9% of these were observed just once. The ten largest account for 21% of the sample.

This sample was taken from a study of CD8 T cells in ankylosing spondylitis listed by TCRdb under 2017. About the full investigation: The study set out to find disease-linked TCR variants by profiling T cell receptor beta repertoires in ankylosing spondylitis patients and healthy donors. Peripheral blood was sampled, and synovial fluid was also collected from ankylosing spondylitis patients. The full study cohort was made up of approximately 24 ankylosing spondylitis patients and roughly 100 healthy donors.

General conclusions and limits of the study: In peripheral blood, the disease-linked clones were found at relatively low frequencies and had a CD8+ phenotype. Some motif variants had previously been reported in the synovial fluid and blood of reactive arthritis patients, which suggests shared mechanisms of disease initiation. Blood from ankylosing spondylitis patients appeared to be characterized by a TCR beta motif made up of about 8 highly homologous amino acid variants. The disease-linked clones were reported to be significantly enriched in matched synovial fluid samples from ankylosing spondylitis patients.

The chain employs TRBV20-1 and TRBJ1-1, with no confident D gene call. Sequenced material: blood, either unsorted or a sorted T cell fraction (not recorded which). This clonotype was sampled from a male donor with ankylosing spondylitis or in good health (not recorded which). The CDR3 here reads CSAAPVNTEAFF. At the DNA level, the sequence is TGCAGTGCTGCTCCGGTGAACACTGAAGCTTTCTTT.